The T cell receptor (beta chain) under discussion was sequenced for a study of blood T cell repertoires in COVID-19. For the study at large: In each case, the material was cDNA or gDNA derived from T cells, B-cell-depleted T cells, or PBMCs.

The assay was immunoSEQ multiplex PCR, and TCRdb's table has in-frame clones only and misses some. The sample includes about 120,000 clones, approximately 80% of them seen just once. Trimming removed 0 bases at V and 0 bases at J, with 4 bases between. The CDR3 totals 14 residues. Germline V CDR1 and CDR2: SGHNT, YENEEA. The chain couples TRBV11-3 to TRBJ2-3; D ambiguous. This receptor was identified in a man in his 60s with acute or convalescent COVID-19. Sequencing was done on a sample of peripheral blood. The CDR3 loop reads CASSLDQSTDTQYF. Here the CDR3 DNA reads TGTGCCAGCAGCTTAGACCAGAGCACAGATACGCAGTATTTT.